The present T cell receptor beta chain was sequenced within a study of blood T cell repertoires in COVID-19. Study overall: PBMCs, B-cell-depleted T cells, or T cells were the source of the cDNA or gDNA that made up the material.

In the original workflow: Researchers report that nucleated cell counts were estimated from reference gene primer amplification. Measured with immunoSEQ multiplex PCR; TCRdb has only the in-frame clones, and not every one. The V and J calls and clone size are taken from that table; D and trimming were inferred from the DNA. The table shows 450,000 or so clones, with about nine tenths occurring only once. Germline trimming cut 1 base from V and 6 bases from J; bases unmatched to any gene: 9. The CDR3 contains 17 residues. CDR1 is SGHDN and CDR2 is FVKESK in the germline V gene. This clone was recorded once.

The receptor's source is a man aged 18 to 35 who had recovered from COVID-19. The V call is TRBV14, the J call TRBJ2-1; 10 bases match TRBD2. The specimen was PBMCs or T cells enriched from blood (not recorded which). The CDR3 loop reads CASSQVLASGSFNEQFF. The CDR3 DNA follows: TGTGCCAGCAGCCAAGTCTTGGCTAGCGGGAGTTTCAATGAGCAGTTCTTC.